This TCR beta chain was captured by sequencing in a study of OX40 agonist ivuxolimab in advanced cancers. The germline V gene encodes CDR1 MNHNS and CDR2 SASEGT. J gave up 1 base and V 4 bases, and 14 bases lay outside the gene matches. The CDR3 consists of 19 residues. Points from the study as a whole: Both CD4+ and CD8+ T cell populations in blood had undergone clonal expansion by week 6 at 0.1 to 3.0 mg/kg. CD8+ T cells showed, on average, more clonal expansion than CD4+ cells. Relatively little clonal expansion, among the lowest observed, appeared in partial responders at 0.1-3.0 mg/kg.

Systemic immunosuppression or autoimmune disease history was grounds to exclude patients. Sequencing used immunoSEQ multiplex PCR; TCRdb keeps in-frame clones, though not all of them. Altogether about 94,000 clones are present, 94% being singletons, with the ten largest covering approximately 0.18%. Note on this clone: Its antigen is as yet unknown.

The J gene is TRBJ2-7, the V gene TRBV6-1; TRBD2 aligns across 12 bases. The sequences come from CD4+ or CD8+ T cells sorted from blood, collected in a trial of the OX40 agonist ivuxolimab. The receptor was derived from an adult with an advanced solid tumor such as melanoma, head and neck, liver or kidney cancer. For the CDR3, the DNA is TGTGCCAGCAGTGTACGACTAGCGGGGGAGAGGCCTTCTTCCTACGAGCAGTACTTC. This sequence encodes CASSVRLAGERPSSYEQYF.